The clone carrying this T cell receptor (beta chain) was recorded many times. The sample comes from a study of molecular identifiers for immune sequencing clone quantification. As previously described, bulk TCR libraries were made using listed TCR primers. MiXCR, applied by TCRdb to the PCR reads, yields one record per CDR3 protein. The sample holds just over 40,000 distinct CDR3 sequences, about 24% seen once. V trimming: 1 base; J trimming: 5 bases; junction bases outside the gene matches: 7. Looked up from germline, CDR1 is MGHRA and CDR2 is YSYEKL. CDR3 length: 15 amino acids. This sequence originates from a human donor in good health. Some libraries in this study had Jurkat cell RNA spiked in. Sequencing was carried out using naive CD8+ T cells from blood, with Jurkat cell RNA spiked in. Subset: FACS-sorted CD8+CD4-CCR7+CD45RA+ naive T cells. The V call is TRBV4-1, the J call TRBJ2-5; 7 bases line up with TRBD2. CDR3 residues: CASSQGTSGAETQYF. DNA for the CDR3: TGCGCCAGCAGCCAAGGGACTAGTGGCGCTGAGACCCAGTACTTC.